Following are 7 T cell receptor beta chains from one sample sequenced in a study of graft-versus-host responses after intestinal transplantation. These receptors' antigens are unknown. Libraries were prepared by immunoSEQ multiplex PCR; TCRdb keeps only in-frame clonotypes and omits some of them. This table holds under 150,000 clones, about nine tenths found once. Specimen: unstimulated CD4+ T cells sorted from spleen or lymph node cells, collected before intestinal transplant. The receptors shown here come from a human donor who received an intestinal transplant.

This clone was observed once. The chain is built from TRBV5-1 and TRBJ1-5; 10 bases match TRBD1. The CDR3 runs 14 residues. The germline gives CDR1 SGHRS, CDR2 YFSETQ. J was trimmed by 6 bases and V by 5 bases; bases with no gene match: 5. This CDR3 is CASREGQGTQPQHF. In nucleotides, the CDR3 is TGCGCCAGCAGGGAGGGACAGGGGACTCAGCCCCAGCATTTT.

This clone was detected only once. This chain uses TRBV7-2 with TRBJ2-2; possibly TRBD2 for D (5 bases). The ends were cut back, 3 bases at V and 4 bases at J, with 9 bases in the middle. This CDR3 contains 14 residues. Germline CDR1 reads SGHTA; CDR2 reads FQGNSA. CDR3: CASSFGGPTGELFF. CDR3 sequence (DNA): TGTGCCAGCAGCTTTGGCGGGCCCACCGGGGAGCTGTTTTTT.

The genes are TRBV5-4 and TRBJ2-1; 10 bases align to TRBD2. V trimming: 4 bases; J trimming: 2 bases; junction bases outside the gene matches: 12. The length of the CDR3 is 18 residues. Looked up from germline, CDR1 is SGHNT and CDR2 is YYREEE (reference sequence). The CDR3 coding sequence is TGTGCCAGCAGCCCCCGCCCCGGGACTAGCGAAGCCTACAATGAGCAGTTCTTC. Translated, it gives CASSPRPGTSEAYNEQFF. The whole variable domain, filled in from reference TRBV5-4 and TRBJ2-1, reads ETGVTQSPTHLIKTRGQQVTLRCSSQSGHNTVSWYQQALGQGPQFIFQYYREEENGRGNFPPRFSGLQFPNYSSELNVNALELDDSALYLCASSPRPGTSEAYNEQFFGPGTRLTVL.

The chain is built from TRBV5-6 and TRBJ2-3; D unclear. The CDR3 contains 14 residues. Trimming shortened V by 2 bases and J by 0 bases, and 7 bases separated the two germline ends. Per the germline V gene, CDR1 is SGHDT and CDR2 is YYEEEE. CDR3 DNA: TGTGCCAGCAGCTTTACCGGGAGCACAGATACGCAGTATTTT. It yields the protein CASSFTGSTDTQYF.

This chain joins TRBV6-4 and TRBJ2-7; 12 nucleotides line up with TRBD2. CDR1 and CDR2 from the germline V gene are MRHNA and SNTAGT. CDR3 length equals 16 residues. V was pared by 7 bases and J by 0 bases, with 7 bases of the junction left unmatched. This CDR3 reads CASISTSGGFSYEQYF. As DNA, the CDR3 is TGTGCCAGCATATCGACTAGCGGGGGTTTCTCCTACGAGCAGTACTTC.

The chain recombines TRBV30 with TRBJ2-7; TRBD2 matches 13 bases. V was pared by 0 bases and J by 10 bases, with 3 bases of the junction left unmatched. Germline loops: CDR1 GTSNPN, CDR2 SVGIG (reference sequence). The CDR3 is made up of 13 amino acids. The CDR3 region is CAWSVLAGGDQYF. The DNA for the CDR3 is TGTGCCTGGAGTGTACTAGCGGGAGGGGATCAGTACTTC.

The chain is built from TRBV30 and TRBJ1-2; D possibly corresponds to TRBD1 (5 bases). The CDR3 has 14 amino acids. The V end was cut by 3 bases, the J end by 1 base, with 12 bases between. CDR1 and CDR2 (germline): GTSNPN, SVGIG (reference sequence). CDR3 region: CAWSQDTHNYGYTF. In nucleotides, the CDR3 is TGTGCCTGGAGCCAGGACACCCATAACTATGGCTACACCTTC.